A selection of T cell receptor beta chains follows, all from one sample in a study of shared clonotypes between healthy human individuals. Method: immunoSEQ multiplex PCR; TCRdb's copy keeps in-frame clones and lacks some. The repertoire holds about 680,000 clones, roughly 94% seen once, with nearly 25% in the top ten. Sequencing input: naive CD8+ T cells sorted from blood. The receptors derive from a man aged 25-45 years in good health. Both conserved end residues are part of each CDR3. D genes are given only for firm matches. Expanded clones are given a class, and other clones once, few, many or no size at all.

j_call v_call clone_size d_call cdr3_nt cdr3_aa
TRBJ2-7 TRBV29-1 . TRBD1 TGCAGCGCCATACGACAGGGTTCCTACGAGCAGTACTTC CSAIRQGSYEQYF
TRBJ2-1 TRBV2 . . TGTGCCAGCAGTGACTGGGCAGGCTCCTACAATGAGCAGTTCTTC CASSDWAGSYNEQFF
TRBJ2-7 TRBV11-2 . . TGTGCCAGCAGCTTCGACAGACAGGGCGCGGGGTCCTACGAGCAGTACTTC CASSFDRQGAGSYEQYF
TRBJ2-1 TRBV7-9 once . TGTGCCAGCAGCTTGGGGGTCCAGCAGCGAGTTCAGCAGTTCTTC CASSLGVQQRVQQFF
TRBJ1-2 TRBV19 . . TGTGCCAGTAGTATACAGATAGCTAACTATGGCTACACCTTC CASSIQIANYGYTF
TRBJ1-1 TRBV27 . . TGTGCCAGCAGTCCCAAAGCCAGGGGAAGCACTGAAGCTTTCTTT CASSPKARGSTEAFF
TRBJ2-2 TRBV9 . . TGTGCCAGCAGCGTAGTTGCGGTGGGCAGGGTAACCGCGAACACCGGGGAGCTGTTTTTT CASSVVAVGRVTANTGELFF
TRBJ2-7 TRBV5-1 . TRBD1 TGCGCCAGCAGCTCTGGACAGGGGGGTTCCTACGAGCAGTACTTC CASSSGQGGSYEQYF
TRBJ2-7 TRBV5-1 . . TGCGCCAGCAGCTTGGTGTCAGCCTACGAGCAGTACTTC CASSLVSAYEQYF
TRBJ2-7 TRBV4-2 . . TGTGCCAGCAGCCAAGTTGAGGAGGTATTCTCCTACGAGCAGTACTTC CASSQVEEVFSYEQYF
TRBJ1-1 TRBV29-1 . . TGCAGCGCTAGTACCGGACACAAAGGATCGAAGACTGAAGCTTTCTTT CSASTGHKGSKTEAFF
TRBJ2-1 TRBV12-5 . TRBD1 TGTGCTAGTGGTTCGGACAGGTCGGATGAGCAGTTCTTC CASGSDRSDEQFF
TRBJ1-5 TRBV6-6 . . TGTGCCAGCAGTGAGACAGGCCCTAGCAATCAGCCCCAGCATTTT CASSETGPSNQPQHF
TRBJ2-2 TRBV29-1 . . TGCAGCGTTGAGGGGGTGAGCACCGGGGAGCTGTTTTTT CSVEGVSTGELFF
TRBJ1-2 TRBV4-3 . . TGCGCCAGCAGCCAAGACGGGGGATCCTATGGCTACACCTTC CASSQDGGSYGYTF
TRBJ2-7 TRBV9 . . TGTGCCAGCAGCGCCTGGGACTCCTCCTACGAGCAGTACTTC CASSAWDSSYEQYF
TRBJ1-1 TRBV7-9 . . TGTGCCAGCAGCTTAGGTCAGGGGTCGTACACTGAAGCTTTCTTT CASSLGQGSYTEAFF
TRBJ1-5 TRBV5-5 . . TGTGCCAGCAGCCCCTACGGGGGTCCCAATCAGCCCCAGCATTTT CASSPYGGPNQPQHF
TRBJ2-5 TRBV28 . TRBD1 TGTGCCAGCAGGAAAACAGGGGAAGAGACCCAGTACTTC CASRKTGEETQYF
TRBJ2-1 TRBV29-1 . . TGCAGCGTTGAAACGGCAGTCACTAAAGAGTTCTTC CSVETAVTKEFF
TRBJ2-1 TRBV4-1 . . TGCGCCAGCAGCCAATTGCCAACGGAGCAGTTCTTC CASSQLPTEQFF
TRBJ2-5 TRBV2 . . TGTGCCAGCAGTGGGCCGGGACTTGGCCACTTC CASSGPGLGHF
TRBJ1-1 TRBV4-1 . . TGCGCCAGCAGCCACGGAGGACAGTTGAACACTGAAGCTTTCTTT CASSHGGQLNTEAFF
TRBJ2-5 TRBV21-1 . . TGTGCCAGCAGCCCATTCCACGGACTCGGTCGCAGGACCCAGTACTTC CASSPFHGLGRRTQYF
TRBJ2-7 TRBV28 . . TGTGCCAGCAGGTCCTGGAGCTCCTACGAGCAGTACTTC CASRSWSSYEQYF
TRBJ2-1 TRBV9 once TRBD2 TGTGCCAGCAGCGTAGGTATTAGCGGGAGCGGTGAGCAGTTCTTC CASSVGISGSGEQFF
TRBJ1-5 TRBV29-1 . . TGCAGCGTTAGTCTGACCGATACAGGGTTCAGCAATCAGCCCCAGCATTTT CSVSLTDTGFSNQPQHF
TRBJ2-1 TRBV27 . TRBD2 TGTGCCAGCACCCTTAGCGGGGACAACTCCTACAATGAGCAGTTCTTC CASTLSGDNSYNEQFF
TRBJ2-1 TRBV6-4 . . TGTGCCAGCGGGGCCGAAGGGGCGCTGGTCCATGAGCAGTTCTTC CASGAEGALVHEQFF
TRBJ2-2 TRBV11-2 . . TGTGCCAGCACCGTTAATAGGGGTAGGGTCTTCGTCACCGGGGAGCTGTTTTTT CASTVNRGRVFVTGELFF
TRBJ2-1 TRBV18 . TRBD1 TGTGCCAGCTCACCAGGGACAGGGAACGAGCAGTTCTTC CASSPGTGNEQFF
TRBJ2-1 TRBV6-4 once . TGTGCCAGCAGTGACACTGTATACAATGAGCAGTTCTTC CASSDTVYNEQFF
TRBJ2-1 TRBV29-1 . TRBD2 TGCAGCGTTTTCGGCGGGAGTTTGGAGACAAGCTCCTACAATGAGCAGTTCTTC CSVFGGSLETSSYNEQFF
TRBJ2-7 TRBV2 . . TGTGCCAGCAGGAAAGGAGGCCTAGCGTACGAGCAGTACTTC CASRKGGLAYEQYF